This T cell receptor beta chain stems from a study of T cells in Graves' hyperthyroidism and ophthalmopathy. Study details: Staff took peripheral blood when the initial diagnosis was made, before any treatment began.

In this sample, this clonotype turned up many times. The V gene end was trimmed by 6 bases and the J gene end by 6 bases; junction bases not matched to a gene: 19. This CDR3 contains 18 residues. A patient was excluded if there was uncontrolled infection, other autoimmune disease, pregnancy or lactation. Every diagnosis used clinical symptoms, serum thyroxine and TRAb, thyroid ultrasound and orbital computed tomography. The PBMCs studied were ones that came from 10 ml fresh peripheral blood. RNA transcripts provided the source from which TCR beta CDR3 regions were amplified. The primer set for the first-round RT-PCR of the TCR CDR3 was HTBI. TCRdb called the multiplex PCR reads again in MiXCR, with one record for every CDR3 protein. The sample carries about 400,000 distinct CDR3 sequences, roughly 15% recorded once.

The chain links TRBV12-3 or TRBV12-4 to TRBJ1-5, with TRBD1 identical over 8 bases. Source material: blood. The clonotype originates from a woman aged 25 to 39 with Graves' ophthalmopathy. The CDR3 protein is CASSISSGQGPLGQPQHF. CDR3 sequence (DNA): TGTGCCAGCAGCATATCATCTGGACAGGGACCTCTTGGTCAGCCCCAGCATTTT.